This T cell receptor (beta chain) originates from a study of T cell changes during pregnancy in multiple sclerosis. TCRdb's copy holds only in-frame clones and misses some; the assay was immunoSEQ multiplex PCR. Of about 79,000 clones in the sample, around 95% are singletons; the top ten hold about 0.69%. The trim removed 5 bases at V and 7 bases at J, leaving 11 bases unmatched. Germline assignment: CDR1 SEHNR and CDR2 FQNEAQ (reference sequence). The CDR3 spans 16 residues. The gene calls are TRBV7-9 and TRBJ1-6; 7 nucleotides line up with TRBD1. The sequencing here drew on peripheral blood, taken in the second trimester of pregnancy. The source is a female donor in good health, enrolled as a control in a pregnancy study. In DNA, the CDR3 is TGTGCCAGCAGCCGGGACTTGGACAGGAGCAATTCACCCCTCCACTTT. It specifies CASSRDLDRSNSPLHF.